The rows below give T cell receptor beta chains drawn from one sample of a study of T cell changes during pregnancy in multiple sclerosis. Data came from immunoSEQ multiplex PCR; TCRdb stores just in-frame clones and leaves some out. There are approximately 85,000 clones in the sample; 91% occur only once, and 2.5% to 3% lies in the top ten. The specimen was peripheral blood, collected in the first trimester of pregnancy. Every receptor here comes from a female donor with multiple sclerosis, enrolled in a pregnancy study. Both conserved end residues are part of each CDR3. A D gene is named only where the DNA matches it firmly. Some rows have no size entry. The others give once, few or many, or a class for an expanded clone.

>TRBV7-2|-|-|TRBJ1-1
CASSLGRWGDTEAFF
TGTGCCAGCAGCTTAGGGCGGTGGGGCGACACTGAAGCTTTCTTT
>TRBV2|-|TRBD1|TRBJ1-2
CASSGTGIGGYTF
TGTGCCAGCAGCGGGACAGGGATTGGTGGCTACACCTTC
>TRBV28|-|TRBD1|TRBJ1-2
CASSLRGPYGYTF
TGTGCCAGCAGTCTCAGGGGGCCGTATGGCTACACCTTC
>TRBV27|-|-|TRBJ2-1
CASSFNQEQFF
TGTGCCAGCAGTTTTAACCAGGAGCAGTTCTTC
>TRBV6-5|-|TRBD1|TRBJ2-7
CASRGGWHEQYF
TGTGCCAGCAGAGGGGGCTGGCACGAGCAGTACTTC
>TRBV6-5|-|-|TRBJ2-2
CASSSPMGLLTGELFF
TGTGCCAGCAGTTCTCCTATGGGCCTCTTAACCGGGGAGCTGTTTTTT
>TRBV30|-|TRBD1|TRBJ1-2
CAWTVTRGSYGYTF
TGTGCCTGGACAGTGACCAGGGGGAGCTATGGCTACACCTTC
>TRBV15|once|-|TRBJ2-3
CATSRDAGSWQYF
TGTGCCACCAGCAGAGATGCGGGGAGCTGGCAGTATTTT
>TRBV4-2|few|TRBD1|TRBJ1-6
CASSQVDRGRSPLHF
TGTGCCAGCAGCCAAGTGGACAGGGGGAGGTCACCCCTCCACTTT
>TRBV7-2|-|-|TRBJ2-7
CASSFRGYEQYF
TGTGCCAGCAGCTTTCGCGGGTACGAGCAGTACTTC
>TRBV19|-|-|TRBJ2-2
CASSSDTRFANTGELFF
TGTGCCAGTAGTAGCGACACACGATTCGCGAACACCGGGGAGCTGTTTTTT
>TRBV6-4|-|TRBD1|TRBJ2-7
CASSSGQGGVEQYF
TGTGCCAGCAGCTCGGGACAGGGTGGGGTCGAGCAGTACTTC
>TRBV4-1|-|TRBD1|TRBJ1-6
CASSRLKRTGSDNSPLHF
TGCGCCAGCAGCCGACTGAAGCGGACAGGGTCGGATAATTCACCCCTCCACTTT
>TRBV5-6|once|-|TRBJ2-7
CASSLRENYEQYF
TGTGCCAGCAGCTTACGGGAGAACTATGAGCAGTACTTC
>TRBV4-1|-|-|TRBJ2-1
CASSETGSSYNEQFF
TGCGCCAGCAGCGAAACAGGGAGCTCCTACAATGAGCAGTTCTTC
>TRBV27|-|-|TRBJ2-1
CASRPSDNEQFF
TGTGCCAGCAGGCCTAGCGACAATGAGCAGTTCTTC
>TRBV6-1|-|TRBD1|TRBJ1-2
CASRQTGWYGYTF
TGTGCCAGCAGACAGACAGGGTGGTATGGCTACACCTTC
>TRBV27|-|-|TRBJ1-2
CASSPETAGWANYGYTF
TGTGCCAGCAGTCCAGAAACCGCAGGGTGGGCTAACTATGGCTACACCTTC
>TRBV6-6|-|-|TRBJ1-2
CASSYADSGYTF
TGTGCCAGCAGTTACGCGGATTCTGGCTACACCTTC
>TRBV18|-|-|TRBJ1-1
CASSPQGVGTEAFF
TGTGCCAGCTCACCACAGGGGGTCGGCACTGAAGCTTTCTTT
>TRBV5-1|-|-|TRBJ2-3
CASSLRGDTQYF
TGCGCCAGCAGCTTAAGGGGAGATACGCAGTATTTT
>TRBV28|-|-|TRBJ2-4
CASSPVLGDIQYF
TGTGCCAGCAGTCCCGTCCTCGGAGACATTCAGTACTTC
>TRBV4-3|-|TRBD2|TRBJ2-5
CASSPGLAEGTQYF
TGCGCCAGCAGCCCGGGGCTAGCGGAGGGGACCCAGTACTTC
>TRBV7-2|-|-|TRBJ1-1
CASSPTFSEAFF
TGTGCCAGCAGCCCCACTTTTTCCGAAGCTTTCTTT
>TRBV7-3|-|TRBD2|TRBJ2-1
CASSLILADQNEQFF
TGTGCCAGCAGCTTAATACTAGCGGATCAAAATGAGCAGTTCTTC
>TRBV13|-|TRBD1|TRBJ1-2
CASSFWIGGSLATF
TGTGCCAGCAGCTTCTGGATAGGGGGCTCTCTAGCCACCTTC
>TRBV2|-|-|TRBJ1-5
CASSLTQGWHQPQHF
TGTGCCAGCAGCCTAACCCAGGGTTGGCATCAGCCCCAGCATTTT
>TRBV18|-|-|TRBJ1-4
CASSPIPGLGKLFF
TGTGCCAGCTCACCGATACCTGGGCTGGGAAAACTGTTTTTT
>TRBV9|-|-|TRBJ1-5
CASSVAGIGQPQHF
TGTGCCAGCAGCGTAGCAGGGATTGGTCAGCCCCAGCATTTT
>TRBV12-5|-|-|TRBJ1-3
CASGSWSSGNTIYF
TGTGCTAGTGGTTCCTGGAGCTCCGGAAACACCATATATTTT
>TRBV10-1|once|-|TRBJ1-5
CASSEVRERVSNQPQHF
TGCGCCAGCAGTGAAGTGAGGGAGAGGGTCAGCAATCAGCCCCAGCATTTT